These T cell receptor beta chains were read from a single sample in a study of metastatic and nonmetastatic thyroid tumors. From the PCR reads, TCRdb re-called clones with MiXCR. This sample yields about 18,000 clones, of which 34% are seen a single time; 10% belongs to the top ten. The sequenced sample consisted of tumor tissue. These receptors all stem from a male donor with papillary thyroid cancer or a benign thyroid nodule (not recorded which). Some clones in this sample may be carry-over from other donors' samples. The CDR3 runs from the conserved cysteine through the conserved F or W. Each record gives: J gene, V gene, CDR3 length, D gene, clone size, CDR3 protein, CDR3 DNA. The D gene is left open where the match is weak. Expanded clones get a size class; other rows say once, few or many, or leave the size out.

TRBJ2-7	TRBV12-3/TRBV12-4	13	.	.	CASSFWGTYEQYF	TGTGCCAGCAGTTTCTGGGGAACATACGAGCAGTACTTC
TRBJ1-5	TRBV7-2	12	.	few	CASSQGVEPRHF	TGTGCCAGCAGCCAGGGTGTTGAGCCCCGGCATTTT
TRBJ2-2	TRBV25-1	15	TRBD2	many	CASSEPGLDTGELFF	TGTGCCAGCAGTGAACCGGGACTAGACACCGGGGAGCTGTTTTTT
TRBJ2-7	TRBV5-1	15	TRBD2	once	CASSDTSGSAYEQYF	TGCGCCAGCAGTGATACTAGCGGGAGCGCCTACGAGCAGTACTTC
TRBJ2-3	TRBV20-1	14	TRBD2	.	CSAVLAGGMDTQYF	TGCAGTGCAGTACTAGCGGGAGGGATGGATACGCAGTATTTT
TRBJ2-1	TRBV5-1	15	.	medium-sized	CASSLVGQVDNEQFF	TGCGCCAGCAGCTTGGTGGGCCAAGTTGACAATGAGCAGTTCTTC
TRBJ2-7	TRBV20-1	15	TRBD1	.	CSARDRAGGGYEQYF	TGCAGTGCTAGGGACAGGGCCGGGGGCGGCTACGAGCAGTACTTC
TRBJ1-1	TRBV20-1	14	.	.	CSALSGGSDTEAFF	TGCAGTGCTTTGTCTGGGGGTTCGGACACTGAAGCTTTCTTT
TRBJ1-1	TRBV2	12	.	few	CASSVQEAEAFF	TGTGCCAGCAGTGTTCAGGAGGCTGAAGCTTTCTTT
TRBJ2-2	TRBV6-1	14	.	.	CASRETADSWVLYF	TGTGCCAGCAGAGAAACCGCGGACAGTTGGGTGCTGTATTTT
TRBJ2-7	TRBV6-1	15	.	medium-sized	CASSALGGGSYEQYF	TGTGCCAGCAGTGCCCTGGGAGGAGGGTCCTACGAGCAGTACTTC
TRBJ2-1	TRBV6-1	14	.	.	CASSRLPGSYEQFF	TGTGCCAGCAGTCGCCTCCCCGGGAGTTATGAGCAGTTCTTC
TRBJ2-7	TRBV6-1	14	.	few	CASSLGQLSYEQYF	TGTGCCAGCAGTCTGGGACAACTCTCCTACGAGCAGTACTTC
TRBJ2-3	TRBV18	15	.	many	CASSPWGSKSDTQYF	TGTGCCAGCTCACCATGGGGCTCGAAATCCGATACGCAGTATTTT
TRBJ1-3	TRBV5-1	13	.	large	CASSLDFRNTIYF	TGCGCCAGCAGCTTGGATTTCCGAAACACCATATATTTT
TRBJ2-1	TRBV5-1	15	.	.	CASSLVGFGDNEQFF	TGCGCCAGCAGCTTGGTAGGGTTCGGGGACAATGAGCAGTTCTTC
TRBJ1-5	TRBV6-1	13	TRBD1	many	CASRTGGNQPQHF	TGTGCCAGCAGGACAGGGGGCAATCAGCCCCAGCATTTT
TRBJ2-2	TRBV7-9	15	.	few	CASILASGNAGELFF	TGTGCCAGCATCTTGGCGAGTGGGAATGCCGGGGAGCTGTTTTTT
TRBJ2-7	TRBV7-8	16	TRBD1	.	CASSSQTGPTPYEQYF	TGTGCCAGCAGCTCACAGACAGGGCCCACCCCTTACGAGCAGTACTTC
TRBJ2-5	TRBV6-2/TRBV6-3	12	.	many	CASSPAEETQYF	TGTGCCAGCAGCCCAGCGGAGGAGACCCAGTACTTC
TRBJ1-5	TRBV18	16	TRBD1	.	CASGTGGIDSNQPQHF	TGTGCCAGCGGGACAGGGGGGATTGATAGCAATCAGCCCCAGCATTTT
TRBJ2-1	TRBV27	15	.	many	CASSLRGDSYNEQFF	TGTGCCAGCAGCCTTAGGGGGGACTCCTACAATGAGCAGTTCTTC
TRBJ2-7	TRBV18	14	TRBD1	medium-sized	CASSPGQGAREQYF	TGTGCCAGCTCGCCGGGACAGGGGGCGCGTGAGCAGTACTTC
TRBJ1-6	TRBV18	14	.	.	CASSPTDYNSPIHF	TGTGCCAGCTCGCCGACGGATTATAATTCACCCATACACTTT
TRBJ2-2	TRBV4-2	16	TRBD1	many	CASSQPTGESTGELFF	TGTGCCAGCAGCCAACCGACAGGGGAGAGCACCGGGGAGCTGTTTTTT
TRBJ2-2	TRBV6-4	15	.	few	CASSYSGQNTGELFF	TGTGCCAGCAGTTACTCGGGACAGAACACCGGGGAGCTGTTTTTT
TRBJ1-1	TRBV20-1	15	.	.	CSVKGMAGLNTEAFF	TGCAGTGTTAAGGGGATGGCCGGATTGAACACTGAAGCTTTCTTT
TRBJ2-7	TRBV2	13	.	many	CARDYEGSYEQYF	TGTGCCAGAGACTACGAAGGCTCCTACGAGCAGTACTTC
TRBJ1-5	TRBV5-8	16	.	medium-sized	CASSLVRGEGNQPQHF	TGTGCCAGCAGCTTGGTAAGGGGTGAAGGCAATCAGCCCCAGCATTTT
TRBJ2-2	TRBV6-4	17	TRBD1	few	CASSDGDSLANTGELFF	TGTGCCAGCAGTGACGGGGACAGCCTTGCGAACACCGGGGAGCTGTTTTTT
TRBJ1-4	TRBV20-1	14	.	.	CSAREGTSYEKLFF	TGCAGTGCTAGAGAGGGGACATCTTATGAAAAACTGTTTTTT
TRBJ2-1	TRBV20-1	14	.	.	CSAQPGRTYNEQFF	TGCAGTGCACAACCGGGGCGAACGTACAATGAGCAGTTCTTC
TRBJ2-7	TRBV11-1	19	TRBD2	.	CASSSIMAGGPTSSYEQYF	TGTGCCAGCAGCTCGATTATGGCGGGGGGCCCCACGAGCTCCTACGAGCAGTACTTC
TRBJ2-1	TRBV20-1	16	.	.	CSARDRTRDCADEQFF	TGCAGTGCTAGAGACCGGACCCGAGATTGTGCCGATGAGCAGTTCTTC
TRBJ1-2	TRBV30	13	.	few	CAWRIGGNYGYTF	TGTGCCTGGAGAATCGGGGGGAACTATGGCTACACCTTC
TRBJ1-3	TRBV9	16	.	medium-sized	CASSADPLPAGNTIYF	TGTGCCAGCAGCGCCGACCCGCTCCCGGCAGGAAACACCATATATTTT
TRBJ2-3	TRBV11-2	15	TRBD2	.	CASSVTSGRQDTQYF	TGTGCCAGCAGCGTGACTAGCGGGAGACAAGATACGCAGTATTTT
TRBJ1-1	TRBV2	14	.	many	CASIGIAENTEAFF	TGTGCCAGCATAGGGATTGCGGAGAACACTGAAGCTTTCTTT
TRBJ2-1	TRBV5-1	16	.	.	CASSLKSRGGIDEQFF	TGCGCCAGCAGCTTAAAATCCAGGGGTGGGATCGATGAGCAGTTCTTC
TRBJ1-1	TRBV30	13	.	many	CAWSVGRGSEAFF	TGTGCCTGGAGTGTCGGCAGGGGAAGTGAAGCTTTCTTT
TRBJ2-1	TRBV20-1	14	TRBD2	many	CSARDLGTSKEQFF	TGCAGTGCTAGAGATCTAGGGACTAGCAAAGAGCAGTTCTTC
TRBJ1-2	TRBV6-5	11	.	few	CASSSRTHYTF	TGTGCCAGCAGTTCGAGGACACATTACACCTTC
TRBJ2-7	TRBV12-3/TRBV12-4	13	TRBD2	few	CASSYSGGYEQYF	TGTGCCAGCAGTTATAGCGGGGGGTACGAGCAGTACTTC
TRBJ2-7	TRBV6-1	13	.	.	CASSHGDSYEQYF	TGTGCCAGCAGTCATGGGGACTCCTACGAGCAGTACTTC
TRBJ2-5	TRBV29-1	11	TRBD1	many	CSVVLGQGQYF	TGCAGCGTTGTACTAGGACAGGGACAGTACTTC
TRBJ1-2	TRBV11-2	12	.	.	CASSLVRYGYTF	TGTGCCAGCAGCTTAGTGCGCTATGGCTACACCTTC
TRBJ2-5	TRBV6-1	14	TRBD2	.	CASGTSGSRERQYF	TGTGCCAGCGGGACTAGCGGGAGTAGAGAGAGACAGTACTTC
TRBJ2-7	TRBV5-1	15	TRBD2	.	CASSKTSGSRHEQYF	TGCGCCAGCAGCAAGACTAGCGGGAGCCGCCACGAGCAGTACTTC
TRBJ1-3	TRBV18	18	.	many	CASSPLGVSGESGNTIYF	TGTGCCAGCTCACCACTGGGGGTTTCTGGGGAGTCCGGAAACACCATATATTTT
TRBJ2-4	TRBV5-5	14	.	many	CASSLDPTQNIQYF	TGTGCCAGCAGCTTGGATCCTACCCAAAACATTCAGTACTTC
TRBJ2-7	TRBV27	14	.	medium-sized	CASSHLGGTYEQYF	TGTGCCAGCAGTCACCTTGGGGGAACCTACGAGCAGTACTTC
TRBJ2-1	TRBV19	15	.	.	CASSLLAGGYNEPLF	TGTGCCAGTAGCCTACTAGCCGGAGGCTACAATGAGCCGTTGTTC
TRBJ2-2	TRBV20-1	16	.	.	CSARDQDRCDTGELFF	TGCAGTGCTAGAGATCAAGATCGGTGCGACACCGGGGAGCTGTTTTTT